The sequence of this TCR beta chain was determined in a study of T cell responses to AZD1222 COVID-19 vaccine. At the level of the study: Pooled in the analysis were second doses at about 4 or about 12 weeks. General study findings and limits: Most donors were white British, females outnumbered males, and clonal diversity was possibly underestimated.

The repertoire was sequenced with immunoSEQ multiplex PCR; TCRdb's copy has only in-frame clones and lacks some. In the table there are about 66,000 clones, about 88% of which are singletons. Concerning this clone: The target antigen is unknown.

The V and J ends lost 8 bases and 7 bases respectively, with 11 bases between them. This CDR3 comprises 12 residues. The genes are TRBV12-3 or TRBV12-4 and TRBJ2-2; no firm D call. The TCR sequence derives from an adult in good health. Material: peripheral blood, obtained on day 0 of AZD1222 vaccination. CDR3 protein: CASCPLFGELFF. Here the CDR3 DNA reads TGTGCCAGCTGCCCCCTCTTCGGGGAGCTGTTTTTT.